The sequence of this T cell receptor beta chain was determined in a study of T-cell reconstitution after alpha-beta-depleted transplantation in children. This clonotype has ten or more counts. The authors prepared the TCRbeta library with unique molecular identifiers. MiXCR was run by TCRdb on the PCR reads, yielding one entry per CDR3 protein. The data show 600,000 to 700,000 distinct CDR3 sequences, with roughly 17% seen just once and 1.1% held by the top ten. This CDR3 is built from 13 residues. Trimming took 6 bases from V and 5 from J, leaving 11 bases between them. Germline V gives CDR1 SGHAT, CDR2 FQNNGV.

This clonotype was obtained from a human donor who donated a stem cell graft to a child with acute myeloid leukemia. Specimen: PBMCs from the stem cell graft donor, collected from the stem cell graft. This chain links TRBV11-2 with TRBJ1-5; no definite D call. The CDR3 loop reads CASSLWVDQPQHF. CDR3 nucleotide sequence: TGTGCCAGCAGTTTATGGGTGGATCAGCCCCAGCATTTT.